This entry concerns a single TCR beta chain. The antigen remains undetermined. The data originate from a study of beta chain features in type 1 diabetes. Study results and limitations: Type 1 diabetes patients had TCRB CDR3s that were shorter (moderately but significantly so) in all four CD4+ subsets.

Reverse transcription of all isolated RNA meant that expressed TCRB transcripts were sequenced. Profiling relied on immunoSEQ multiplex PCR, and the TCRdb table lists in-frame clones only, not all of them. The table shows a few hundred thousand clones, with roughly 14% occurring only once. Unmatched junction bases numbered 6, after V lost 2 bases and J lost 7 bases. CDR3 length equals 14 residues. CDR1 and CDR2 from the germline V gene are GTSNPN and SVGIG (reference sequence). The chain links TRBV30 to TRBJ2-1, with 9 positions matching TRBD1. The sequenced material came from naive CD4+ T cells from blood. The clonotype was recovered from a man younger than 45 with type 1 diabetes. CDR3 sequence: CAWSSGTGMNEQFF. In DNA, the CDR3 is TGTGCCTGGAGTTCCGGGACAGGGATGAATGAGCAGTTCTTC.